This T cell receptor beta chain was observed in a study of cytomegalovirus exposure and HLA in healthy donors. This clone was found a few times. PCR was performed using 60 Vbeta and 13 Jbeta primers. Profiling relied on immunoSEQ multiplex PCR, and the TCRdb table lists in-frame clones only, not all of them. This sample has 120,000 to 150,000 clones; around 75% occur once, and the top ten carry 1.6%. The specimen was PBMCs. This TCR was recovered from a woman in her 30s in good health and CMV-seronegative.

The CDR3 reads CASSLIQGANYGYTF. The CDR3 nucleotides read TGTGCCAGCAGCTTAATCCAGGGGGCTAACTATGGCTACACCTTC. The V call is TRBV7-2, the J call TRBJ1-2; 7 nucleotides agree with TRBD1. This CDR3 is built from 15 residues. J gave up 0 bases and V 2 bases, and 3 bases lay outside the gene matches. Germline-derived CDR1 and CDR2 are SGHTA and FQGNSA. Filled out from reference TRBV7-2 and TRBJ1-2, the complete variable domain reads GAGVSQSPSNKVTEKGKDVELRCDPISGHTALYWYRQSLGQGLEFLIYFQGNSAPDKSGLPSDRFSAERTGGSVSTLTIQRTQQEDSAVYLCASSLIQGANYGYTFGSGTRLTVV.